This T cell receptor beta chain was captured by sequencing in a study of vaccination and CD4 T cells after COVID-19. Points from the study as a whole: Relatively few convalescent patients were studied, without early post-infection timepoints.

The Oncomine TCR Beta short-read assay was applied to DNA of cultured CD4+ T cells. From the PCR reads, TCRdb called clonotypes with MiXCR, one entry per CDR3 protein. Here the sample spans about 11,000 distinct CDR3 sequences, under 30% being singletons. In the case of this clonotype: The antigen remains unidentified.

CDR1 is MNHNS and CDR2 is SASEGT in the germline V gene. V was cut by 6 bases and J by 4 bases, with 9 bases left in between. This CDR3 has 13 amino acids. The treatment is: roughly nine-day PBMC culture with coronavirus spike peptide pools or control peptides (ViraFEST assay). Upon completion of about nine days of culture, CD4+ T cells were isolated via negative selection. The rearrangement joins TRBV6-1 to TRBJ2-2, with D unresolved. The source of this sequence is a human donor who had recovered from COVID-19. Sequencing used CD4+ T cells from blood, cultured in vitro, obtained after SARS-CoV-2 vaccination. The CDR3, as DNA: TGTGCCAGCAGGCGAGGAAGCACCGGGGAGCTGTTTTTT. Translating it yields CASRRGSTGELFF.